This T cell receptor (beta chain) was identified in a study of shared clonotypes between healthy human individuals. Study as a whole: A donor's plate count was three for CD4 naive and three for CD4 memory; CD8 naive had two and CD8 memory one.

In the naive CD8 group, cells lacked CD45RO and were positively selected for CCR7, so terminally differentiated effector memory CD45RA+ cells were left out. Generated by immunoSEQ multiplex PCR, the TCRdb table keeps only in-frame clones and is missing some. Here the sample spans some 2 million clones, about 95% being singletons. In the case of this clone: Its antigen is not identified.

With V trimmed by 2 bases and J by 4 bases, 4 bases remained unmatched. The germline V gene has CDR1 MGHRA and CDR2 YSYEKL. There are 14 residues in the CDR3. Study results and caveats: Relative to memory subsets, naive subsets generally showed larger estimated richness. Owing to a small donor count, the genetic and exposure-history diversity represented was limited. Among four donors, about 5% of naive CD4 clonotypes were found in common.

This TCR was sampled from a man between 18 and 29 years old in good health. Sequenced material: naive CD8+ T cells sorted from blood. This chain uses TRBV4-1 with TRBJ1-1; TRBD1 matches 7 bases. As DNA, the CDR3 is TGCGCCAGCAGCCAACTAGACAGGGTCACTGAAGCTTTCTTT. The encoded protein is CASSQLDRVTEAFF.